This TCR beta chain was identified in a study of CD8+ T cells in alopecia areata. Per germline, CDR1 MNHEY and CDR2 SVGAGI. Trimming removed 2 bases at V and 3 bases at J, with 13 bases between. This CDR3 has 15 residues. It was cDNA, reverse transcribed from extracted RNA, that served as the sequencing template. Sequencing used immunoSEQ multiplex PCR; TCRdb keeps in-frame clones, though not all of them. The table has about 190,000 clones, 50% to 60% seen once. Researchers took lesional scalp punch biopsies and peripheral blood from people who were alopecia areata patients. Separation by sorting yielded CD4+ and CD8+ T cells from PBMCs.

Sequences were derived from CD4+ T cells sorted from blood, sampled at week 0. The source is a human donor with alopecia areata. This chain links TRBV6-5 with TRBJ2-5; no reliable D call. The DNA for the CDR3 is TGTGCCAGCAGTTACAGTTGGGGTGGGGAAGAGACCCAGTACTTC. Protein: CASSYSWGGEETQYF.